These 21 T cell receptor beta chains originate from one sample sequenced in a study of beta chain features in type 1 diabetes. Sequencing targeted expressed TCRB transcripts, as all isolated RNA had been reverse transcribed. Data came from immunoSEQ multiplex PCR; TCRdb stores just in-frame clones and leaves some out. The table shows 250,000 to 300,000 clones, with about 8.5% occurring only once. The source material was central memory CD4+ T cells from blood. The receptors were sampled from a woman aged 18 to 35 in good health.

The chain carries TRBV4-1 and TRBJ2-5; D is possibly TRBD2 (6 bases). CDR3 length: 15 amino acids. V gave up 3 bases and J gave up 11 bases, with 22 bases separating them. Germline lookup yields CDR1 MGHRA and CDR2 YSYEKL. CDR3 residues: CASSHPRGEGREQYF. The CDR3 DNA follows: TGCGCCAGCAGCCATCCCCGAGGAGAGGGACGGGAGCAGTACTTC.

V usage is TRBV27 and J usage is TRBJ1-1, with a weak D call TRBD1 (6 bases). The CDR3 runs to 15 residues. Trimming shortened V by 2 bases and J by 4 bases, and 14 bases separated the two germline ends. The germline gives CDR1 MNHEY, CDR2 SMNVEV (reference sequence). CDR3 nucleotide sequence: TGTGCCAGCAGTTTAGATTCTGGGGGCCGCACTGAAGCTTTCTTT. Translating it yields CASSLDSGGRTEAFF.

This clone is medium-sized. The rearrangement links TRBV2 to TRBJ2-1; 8 bases align to TRBD1. V shed 5 bases, J shed 9 bases, and the junction held 6 bases outside the gene matches. The CDR3 is 13 amino acids. The germline CDR1 and CDR2 sequences are SNHLY and FYNNEI. The CDR3 DNA follows: TGTGCCAGCAGTCAGGGGGCGCAGAGTGAGCAGTTCTTC. This encodes CASSQGAQSEQFF. The full variable domain, with the rest looked up from reference TRBV2 and TRBJ2-1, is EPEVTQTPSHQVTQMGQEVILRCVPISNHLYFYWYRQILGQKVEFLVSFYNNEISEKSEIFDDQFSVERPDGSNFTLKIRSTKLEDSAMYFCASSQGAQSEQFFGPGTRLTVL.

In its sample, this clone was seen a few times. The V gene is TRBV5-4, the J gene TRBJ2-3; D remains unclear. Trimming took 2 bases from V and 5 from J, leaving 3 bases between them. The germline CDR1 and CDR2 sequences are SGHNT and YYREEE (reference sequence). The length of the CDR3 is 11 residues. The CDR3 region has the DNA TGTGCCAGCAGCTTCTTAGATACGCAGTATTTT. Protein: CASSFLDTQYF.

The chain joins TRBV30 to TRBJ2-5, with a possible D match to TRBD1 (5 bases). This CDR3 region has 11 residues. Trimming shortened V by 5 bases and J by 4 bases, and 8 bases separated the two germline ends. Germline CDR1 and CDR2: GTSNPN and SVGIG (reference sequence). The CDR3 protein is CAWGAGETQYF. The CDR3 nucleotides are TGTGCCTGGGGGGCTGGAGAGACCCAGTACTTC.

This clone was detected a few times. This chain links TRBV6-5 with TRBJ1-2; D call uncertain. This CDR3 has 13 residues. Germline CDR1 MNHEY, CDR2 SVGAGI. The V end lost 6 bases, the J end lost 2 bases, and 10 bases lay between the germline ends. The DNA for the CDR3 is TGTGCCAGCAGAAAAGGTCTCAACTATGGCTACACCTTC. It yields the protein CASRKGLNYGYTF.

There are a few counts of this clone. CDR3 DNA: TGTGCCACCAGCAGAGATGAGCAGACGGCTTTCTTT. Its translation: CATSRDEQTAFF. This chain connects TRBV15 to TRBJ1-1; D is unresolved. Germline V CDR1 and CDR2: LNHNV, YYDKDF (reference sequence). V was clipped by 0 bases and J by 11 bases, with 10 bases between them. The CDR3 loop spans 12 amino acids. Combining the CDR3 with reference TRBV15 and TRBJ1-1 gives the whole variable domain DAMVIQNPRYQVTQFGKPVTLSCSQTLNHNVMYWYQQKSSQAPKLLFHYYDKDFNNEADTPDNFQSRRPNTSFCFLDIRSPGLGDTAMYLCATSRDEQTAFFGQGTRLTVV.

The chain has TRBV5-4 and TRBJ2-3, with D unclear. Germline CDR1 SGHNT, CDR2 YYREEE (reference sequence). Trimming pared 1 base from V and 6 bases from J, leaving 6 bases between. The CDR3 consists of 12 residues. The CDR3, as DNA: TGTGCCAGCAGCTTGAATCTCGATACGCAGTATTTT. Translation gives CASSLNLDTQYF.

This clone was found a few times. The DNA for the CDR3 is TGCAGCGTTGAAGGGGGACTAGCGGAACTTAATGAGCAGTTCTTC. Translating it yields CSVEGGLAELNEQFF. The V call is TRBV29-1, the J call TRBJ2-1, with TRBD2 matching 11 bases. This CDR3 contains 15 residues. With V trimmed by 1 base and J by 7 bases, 6 bases remained unmatched. Germline V gene sequence: CDR1 SQVTM, CDR2 ANQGSEA.

CDR3 sequence reads: CSVASPRNPTEAFF. The CDR3, as DNA: TGCAGCGTTGCGTCCCCGAGGAATCCCACTGAAGCTTTCTTT. This chain links TRBV29-1 with TRBJ1-1; D gene uncertain. CDR3 length: 14 residues. V lost 4 bases and J lost 4, with 16 bases in between. CDR1 is SQVTM and CDR2 is ANQGSEA in the germline V gene.

The chain joins TRBV5-1 to TRBJ1-5; 8 positions match TRBD1. The CDR3 has 18 amino acids. The J segment lost 0 bases and the V segment lost 7 bases, leaving 15 bases of the junction unmatched. Germline V gene data show CDR1 as SGHRS and CDR2 as YFSETQ. The CDR3 here is CASRGGQALRDSNQPQHF. CDR3 nucleotide sequence: TGCGCCAGCCGCGGGGGACAGGCCCTTCGAGATAGCAATCAGCCCCAGCATTTT. The whole variable domain, remainder taken from reference TRBV5-1 and TRBJ1-5, is KAGVTQTPRYLIKTRGQQVTLSCSPISGHRSVSWYQQTPGQGLQFLFEYFSETQRNKGNFPGRFSGRQFSNSRSEMNVSTLELGDSALYLCASRGGQALRDSNQPQHFGDGTRLSIL.

The chain has TRBV5-1 and TRBJ2-1; perhaps D is TRBD1 or TRBD2 (5 bases each). The germline V gene has CDR1 SGHRS and CDR2 YFSETQ. Trimming removed 2 bases at V and 6 bases at J, with 12 bases between. The CDR3 loop spans 14 amino acids. CDR3 region: CASSLGVGVNEQFF. For the CDR3, the DNA is TGCGCCAGCAGCTTAGGGGTCGGGGTCAATGAGCAGTTCTTC.

The rearrangement joins TRBV15 to TRBJ2-5, with TRBD1 matching over 7 bases. The J call is uncertain, as TRBJ2-7 better fits the DNA end. The CDR3 covers 15 residues. CDR1 LNHNV and CDR2 YYDKDF come from the germline V gene (reference sequence). The CDR3: CATSRERTGNYEQYF. CDR3 nucleotide sequence: TGTGCCACCAGCAGAGAGAGGACAGGTAACTACGAGCAGTACTTC.

This clone was observed at least ten times. The rearrangement joins TRBV18 to TRBJ2-5, with D maybe TRBD1 (5 bases). The length of the CDR3 is 15 residues. V was clipped by 8 bases and J by 1 base, with 17 bases between them. Germline V gene lookup returns CDR1 KGHSH and CDR2 LQKENI. The CDR3 reads CASERNRKIQETQYF. Written as DNA, the CDR3 is TGTGCCAGCGAGCGCAACAGGAAAATCCAAGAGACCCAGTACTTC.

This clone has more than one count but fewer than ten. The rearrangement links TRBV7-2 to TRBJ2-6, with 7 nucleotides matching TRBD1. CDR1 SGHTA and CDR2 FQGNSA come from the germline V gene. This CDR3 comprises 17 residues. The ends lost 3 bases at V and 2 bases at J; junction bases unmatched: 7. The CDR3 sequence: CASSLVPQGTGANVLTF. In nucleotides, the CDR3 is TGTGCCAGCAGCTTGGTCCCACAGGGGACTGGGGCCAACGTCCTGACTTTC.

This clone came up a few times. The chain links TRBV5-1 to TRBJ1-2; D is undetermined. CDR1 and CDR2 from the germline V gene are SGHRS and YFSETQ. The CDR3 length is 13 residues. V lost 1 base and J lost 2, with 6 bases in between. The CDR3 nucleotides are TGCGCCAGCAGCTTGCACCGAAACTATGGCTACACCTTC. This sequence encodes CASSLHRNYGYTF.

At least ten counts were recorded for this clone. The chain uses TRBV7-9 and TRBJ2-3, with 7 bases identical to TRBD2. The CDR3 is made up of 15 amino acids. Germline assignment: CDR1 SEHNR and CDR2 FQNEAQ (reference sequence). J lost 4 bases, V lost 4 bases, and 8 bases had no gene match. CDR3 sequence (DNA): TGTGCCAGCAGCTACGGCGGCGGGGGAGCAGATACGCAGTATTTT. Translation: CASSYGGGGADTQYF.

This clone occurred a few times. V gene TRBV29-1 combines with J gene TRBJ1-5, with 10 bases fitting TRBD1. Germline V CDR1 and CDR2: SQVTM, ANQGSEA. J was trimmed by 5 bases and V by 5 bases; bases with no gene match: 6. This CDR3 contains 14 residues. The CDR3 nucleotides are TGCAGCGTTACGGACAGGGGGGTCGATCAGCCCCAGCATTTT. Protein product: CSVTDRGVDQPQHF.

This clone was observed a handful of times. The V gene is TRBV7-3, the J gene TRBJ2-2; D ambiguous. The CDR3 has 14 amino acids. Germline V gene lookup returns CDR1 SGHTA and CDR2 FQGTGA. V shed 1 base and J shed 1 base, with 4 bases lying between them. CDR3 protein: CASSLNLNTGELFF. CDR3 nucleotide sequence: TGTGCCAGCAGCTTAAATCTGAACACCGGGGAGCTGTTTTTT.

The chain combines TRBV15 with TRBJ1-1; D may be TRBD1 (6 bases). The V end was cut by 0 bases, the J end by 1 base, with 15 bases between. CDR3 length: 17 amino acids. From germline, CDR1 is LNHNV and CDR2 YYDKDF (reference sequence). Written as DNA, the CDR3 is TGTGCCACCAGCAGAGAGGACAGTTTTGACTCGAACACTGAAGCTTTCTTT. This codes for CATSREDSFDSNTEAFF. Using reference TRBV15 and TRBJ1-1 for the parts outside the CDR3, the full variable domain is DAMVIQNPRYQVTQFGKPVTLSCSQTLNHNVMYWYQQKSSQAPKLLFHYYDKDFNNEADTPDNFQSRRPNTSFCFLDIRSPGLGDTAMYLCATSREDSFDSNTEAFFGQGTRLTVV.

This clone was seen a single time. One junction end does not reproduce the germline sequence, and a read error may be involved. V and J are TRBV7-7 and TRBJ2-1; 9 bases align to TRBD2. The CDR3 spans 17 residues. CDR1 SSHAT and CDR2 FNYEAQ come from the germline V gene (reference sequence). CDR3 sequence (DNA): TGTGCTAGCAGCTTAGGAGGTAGCGGGAGTGCGTACAATGAGCAGTTCTTC. This sequence encodes CASSLGGSGSAYNEQFF.